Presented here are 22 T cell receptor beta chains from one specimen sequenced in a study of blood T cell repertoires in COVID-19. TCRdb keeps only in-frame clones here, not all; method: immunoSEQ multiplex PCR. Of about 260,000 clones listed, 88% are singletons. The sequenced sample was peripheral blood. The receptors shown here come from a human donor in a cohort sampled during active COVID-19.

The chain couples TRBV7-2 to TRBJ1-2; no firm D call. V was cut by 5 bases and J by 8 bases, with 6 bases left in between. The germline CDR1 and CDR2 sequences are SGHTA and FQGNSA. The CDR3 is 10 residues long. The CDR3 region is CASSRSGYTF. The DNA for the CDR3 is TGTGCCAGCAGCCGGAGCGGCTACACCTTC.

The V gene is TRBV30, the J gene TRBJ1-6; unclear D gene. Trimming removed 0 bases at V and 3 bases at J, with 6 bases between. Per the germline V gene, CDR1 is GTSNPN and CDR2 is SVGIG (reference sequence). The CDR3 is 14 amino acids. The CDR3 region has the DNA TGTGCCTGGAGTGTCGGGGACTATAATTCACCCCTCCACTTT. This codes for CAWSVGDYNSPLHF. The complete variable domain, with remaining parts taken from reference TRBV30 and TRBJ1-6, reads SQTIHQWPATLVQPVGSPLSLECTVEGTSNPNLYWYRQAAGRGLQLLFYSVGIGQISSEVPQNLSASRPQDRQFILSSKKLLLSDSGFYLCAWSVGDYNSPLHFGNGTRLTVT.

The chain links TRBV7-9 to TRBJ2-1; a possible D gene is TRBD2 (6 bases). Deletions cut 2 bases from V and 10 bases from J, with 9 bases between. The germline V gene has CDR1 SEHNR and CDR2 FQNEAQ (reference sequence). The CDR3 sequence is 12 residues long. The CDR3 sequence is CASSLSAGEQFF. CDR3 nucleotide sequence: TGTGCCAGCAGCTTATCGGCGGGGGAGCAGTTCTTC.

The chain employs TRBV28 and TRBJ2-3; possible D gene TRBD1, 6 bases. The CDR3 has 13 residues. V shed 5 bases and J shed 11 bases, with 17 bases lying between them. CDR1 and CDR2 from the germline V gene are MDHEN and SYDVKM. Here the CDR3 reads CASSLPTLGGQYF. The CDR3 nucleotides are TGTGCCAGCAGTCTCCCGACTTTAGGGGGGCAGTATTTT.

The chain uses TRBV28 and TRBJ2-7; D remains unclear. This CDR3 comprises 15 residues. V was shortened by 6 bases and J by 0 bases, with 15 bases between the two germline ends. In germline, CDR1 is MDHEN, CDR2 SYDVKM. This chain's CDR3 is CASRLYTGASYEQYF. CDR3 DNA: TGTGCCAGCAGACTCTACACCGGAGCCTCCTACGAGCAGTACTTC.

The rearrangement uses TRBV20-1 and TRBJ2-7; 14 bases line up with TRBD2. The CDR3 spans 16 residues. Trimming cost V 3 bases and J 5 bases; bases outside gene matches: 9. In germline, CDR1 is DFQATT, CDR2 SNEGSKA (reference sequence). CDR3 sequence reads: CSASSPTSGGANEQYF. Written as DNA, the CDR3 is TGCAGTGCTAGTTCGCCGACTAGCGGGGGGGCAAACGAGCAGTACTTC.

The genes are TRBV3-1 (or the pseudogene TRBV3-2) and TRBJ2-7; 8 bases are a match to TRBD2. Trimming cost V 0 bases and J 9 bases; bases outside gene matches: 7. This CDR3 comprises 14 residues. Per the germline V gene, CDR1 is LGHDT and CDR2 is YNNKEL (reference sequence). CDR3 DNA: TGTGCCAGCAGCCAAGAACCGGGGGGGTCGGCGCAGTACTTC. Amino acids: CASSQEPGGSAQYF.

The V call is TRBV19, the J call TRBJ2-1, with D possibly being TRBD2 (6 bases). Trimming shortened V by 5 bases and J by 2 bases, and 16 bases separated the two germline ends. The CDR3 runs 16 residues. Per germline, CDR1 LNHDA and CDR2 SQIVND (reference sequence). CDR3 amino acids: CASSRGLARTYNEQFF. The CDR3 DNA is TGTGCCAGTAGTCGAGGTCTAGCGAGGACCTACAATGAGCAGTTCTTC.

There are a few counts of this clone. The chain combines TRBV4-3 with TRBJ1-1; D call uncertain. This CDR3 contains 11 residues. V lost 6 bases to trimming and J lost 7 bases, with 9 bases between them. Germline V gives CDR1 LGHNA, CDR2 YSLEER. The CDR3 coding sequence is TGCGCCAGCAGAGAGGGTGATGAAGCTTTCTTT. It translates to CASREGDEAFF.

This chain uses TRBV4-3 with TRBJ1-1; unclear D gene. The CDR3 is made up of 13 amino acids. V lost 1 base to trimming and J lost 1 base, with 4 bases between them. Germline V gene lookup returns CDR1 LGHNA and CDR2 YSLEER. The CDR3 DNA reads TGCGCCAGCAGCCAAGGGAGGAACACTGAAGCTTTCTTT. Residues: CASSQGRNTEAFF.

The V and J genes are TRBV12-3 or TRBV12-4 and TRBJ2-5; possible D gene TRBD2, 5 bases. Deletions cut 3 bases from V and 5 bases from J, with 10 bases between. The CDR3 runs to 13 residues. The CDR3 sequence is CASSFGIEETQYF. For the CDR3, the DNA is TGTGCCAGCAGTTTCGGGATAGAGGAGACCCAGTACTTC.

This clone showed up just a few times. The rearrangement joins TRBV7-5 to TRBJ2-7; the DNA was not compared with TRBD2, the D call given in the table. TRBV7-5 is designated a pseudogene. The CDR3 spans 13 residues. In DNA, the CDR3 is TGTGCCATCCCTGGGCGGGGGGGCCACGAGCAGTACTTC. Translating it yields CAIPGRGGHEQYF.

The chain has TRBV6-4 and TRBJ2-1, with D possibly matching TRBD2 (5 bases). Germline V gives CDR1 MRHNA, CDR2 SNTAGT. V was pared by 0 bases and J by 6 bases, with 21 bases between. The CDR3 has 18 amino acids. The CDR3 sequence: CASSDSALPTSLGNEQFF. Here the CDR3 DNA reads TGTGCCAGCAGTGACTCGGCCCTCCCAACTAGTTTGGGCAATGAGCAGTTCTTC.

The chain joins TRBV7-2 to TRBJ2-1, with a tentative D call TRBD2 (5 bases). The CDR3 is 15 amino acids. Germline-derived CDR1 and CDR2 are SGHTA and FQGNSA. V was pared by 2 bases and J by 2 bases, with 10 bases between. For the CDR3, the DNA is TGTGCCAGCAGCTTAAACGGGGTTACCTACAATGAGCAGTTCTTC. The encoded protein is CASSLNGVTYNEQFF.

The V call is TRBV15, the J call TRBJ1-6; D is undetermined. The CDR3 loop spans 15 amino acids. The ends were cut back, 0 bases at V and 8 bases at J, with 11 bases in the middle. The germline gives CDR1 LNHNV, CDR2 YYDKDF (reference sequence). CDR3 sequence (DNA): TGTGCCACCAGCAGAGATGGGCGGGGAGATTCACCCCTCCACTTT. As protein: CATSRDGRGDSPLHF. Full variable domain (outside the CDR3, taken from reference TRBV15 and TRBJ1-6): DAMVIQNPRYQVTQFGKPVTLSCSQTLNHNVMYWYQQKSSQAPKLLFHYYDKDFNNEADTPDNFQSRRPNTSFCFLDIRSPGLGDTAMYLCATSRDGRGDSPLHFGNGTRLTVT.

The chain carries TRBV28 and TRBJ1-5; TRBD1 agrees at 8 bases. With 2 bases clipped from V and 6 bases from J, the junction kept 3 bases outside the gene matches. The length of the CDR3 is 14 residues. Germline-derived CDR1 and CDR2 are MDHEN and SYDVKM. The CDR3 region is CASSLLTGVQPQHF. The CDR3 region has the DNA TGTGCCAGCAGTTTACTGACAGGGGTTCAGCCCCAGCATTTT.

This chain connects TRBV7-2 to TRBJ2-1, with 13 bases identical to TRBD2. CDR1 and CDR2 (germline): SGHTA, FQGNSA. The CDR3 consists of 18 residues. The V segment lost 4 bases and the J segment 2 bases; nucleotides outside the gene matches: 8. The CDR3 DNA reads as TGTGCCAGCAGCTCGACTAGCGGGGGGACCTTAACCTACAATGAGCAGTTCTTC. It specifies CASSSTSGGTLTYNEQFF.

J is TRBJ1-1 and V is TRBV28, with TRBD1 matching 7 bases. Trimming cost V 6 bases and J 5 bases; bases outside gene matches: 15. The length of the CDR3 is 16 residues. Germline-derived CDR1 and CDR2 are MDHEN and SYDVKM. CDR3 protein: CASRFSKQGYRTEAFF. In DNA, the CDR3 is TGTGCCAGCAGATTCTCAAAACAGGGGTATAGGACTGAAGCTTTCTTT.

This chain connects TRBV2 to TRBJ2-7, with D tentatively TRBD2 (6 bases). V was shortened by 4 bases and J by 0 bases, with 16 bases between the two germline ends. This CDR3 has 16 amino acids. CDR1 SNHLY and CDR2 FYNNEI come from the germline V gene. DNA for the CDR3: TGTGCCAGCAGTGGGTTTTTTGCGGGGAGCTCCTACGAGCAGTACTTC. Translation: CASSGFFAGSSYEQYF.

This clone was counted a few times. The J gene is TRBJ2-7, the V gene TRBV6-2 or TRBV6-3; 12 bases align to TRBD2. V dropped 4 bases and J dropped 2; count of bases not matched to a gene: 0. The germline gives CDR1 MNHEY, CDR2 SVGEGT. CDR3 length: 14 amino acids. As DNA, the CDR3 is TGTGCCAGCAGTTGGACTAGCGGGACCTACGAGCAGTACTTC. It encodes CASSWTSGTYEQYF.

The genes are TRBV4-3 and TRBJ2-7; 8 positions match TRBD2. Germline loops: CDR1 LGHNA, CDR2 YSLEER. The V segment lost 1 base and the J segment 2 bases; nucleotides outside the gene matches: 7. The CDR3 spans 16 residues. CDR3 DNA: TGCGCCAGCAGCCAAGGAGTCGGGGGGGGCCCCTACGAGCAGTACTTC. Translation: CASSQGVGGGPYEQYF.

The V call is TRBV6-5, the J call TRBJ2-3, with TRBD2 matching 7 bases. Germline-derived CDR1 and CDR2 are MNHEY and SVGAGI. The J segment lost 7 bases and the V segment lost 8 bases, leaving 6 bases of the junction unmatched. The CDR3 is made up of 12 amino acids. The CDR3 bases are TGTGCCAGCGGCTTAGCGGGCAATACGCAGTATTTT. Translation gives CASGLAGNTQYF.